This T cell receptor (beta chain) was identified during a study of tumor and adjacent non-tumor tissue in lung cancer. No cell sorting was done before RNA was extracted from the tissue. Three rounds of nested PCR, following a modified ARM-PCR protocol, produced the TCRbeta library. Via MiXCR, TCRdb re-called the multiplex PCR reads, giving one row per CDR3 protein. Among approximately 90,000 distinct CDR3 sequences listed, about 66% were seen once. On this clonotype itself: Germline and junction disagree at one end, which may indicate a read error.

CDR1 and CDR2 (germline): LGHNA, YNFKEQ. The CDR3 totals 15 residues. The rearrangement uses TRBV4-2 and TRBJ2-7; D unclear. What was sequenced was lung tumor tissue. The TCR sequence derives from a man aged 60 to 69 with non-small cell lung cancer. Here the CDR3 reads CVSSQELSRAHKQYF. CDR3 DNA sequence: TGTGTCAGCAGCCAAGAACTAAGCCGTGCGCACAAGCAGTACTTC.